This TCR beta chain was captured by sequencing in a study of blood T cell repertoires in COVID-19. At the level of the study: Samples came from the United States, Italy and Spain, spanning acute and convalescent COVID-19.

V lost 6 bases to trimming and J lost 3 bases; unmatched junction nucleotides: 11. From germline, CDR1 is MDHEN and CDR2 SYDVKM. This CDR3 comprises 16 residues. In the authors' methods: By means of reference gene primer amplification, nucleated cell counts were estimated. Data came from immunoSEQ multiplex PCR; TCRdb stores just in-frame clones and leaves some out. V and J calls and clone size are those listed in that table; D and trimming were worked out from the DNA. This repertoire shows over 75,000 clones, 82% found once; its top ten account for about 1.2%. The V gene is TRBV28, the J gene TRBJ1-2; 9 positions match TRBD1. The clonotype was recovered from a woman aged 80 or over with acute or convalescent COVID-19. Sequences were obtained from peripheral blood. The CDR3 coding sequence is TGTGCCAGCAGCCCGGGACAGGGACTCGGGGACTATGGCTACACCTTC. Encoded protein: CASSPGQGLGDYGYTF.